The 16 T cell receptor beta chains in this list originate from one sample, sequenced in a study of CD8+ T cells in alopecia areata. As the sequencing template, cDNA was produced by extracting RNA and reverse transcribing it. TCRdb's copy holds only in-frame clones and misses some; the assay was immunoSEQ multiplex PCR. The sample includes about 210,000 clones, around three fifths seen only once; the top ten take 1.6%. Documented treatment: oral pan-JAK inhibitor, 5-10 mg twice daily. Sequenced here: CD4+ T cells sorted from blood, sampled at week 4, from a patient treated with tofacitinib. These receptors came from a human donor with alopecia areata.

The CDR3 coding sequence is TGTGCCAGCAGCCCCGGGTATGAGCAGTTCTTC. Translated, it gives CASSPGYEQFF. The V call is TRBV7-2, the J call TRBJ2-1; D unclear. Trimming took off 5 bases at V and 8 bases at J, with 7 bases between the two ends. Germline CDR1 SGHTA, CDR2 FQGNSA. The CDR3 totals 11 residues.

In this sample, this clone turned up a few times. The chain uses TRBV2 and TRBJ2-5; D is undetermined. This CDR3 spans 11 amino acids. V gave up 2 bases and J gave up 5 bases, with 3 bases separating them. The germline gives CDR1 SNHLY, CDR2 FYNNEI. CDR3 sequence reads: CASSELETQYF. CDR3 DNA sequence: TGTGCCAGCAGTGAACTGGAGACCCAGTACTTC.

This clone has a handful of counts. The chain couples TRBV11-2 to TRBJ2-7; the D gene is possibly TRBD1 (5 bases). V was pared by 7 bases and J by 3 bases, with 16 bases between. CDR3 length equals 14 residues. CDR1 SGHAT and CDR2 FQNNGV come from the germline V gene. The CDR3 protein is CASTPGKGNYEQYF. CDR3 coding DNA: TGTGCCAGCACCCCTGGAAAGGGGAACTACGAGCAGTACTTC.

The chain uses TRBV29-1 and TRBJ1-1; D is possibly TRBD1 (5 bases). The CDR3 totals 13 residues. Trimming pared 1 base from V and 5 bases from J, leaving 11 bases between. Germline V gene data show CDR1 as SQVTM and CDR2 as ANQGSEA. The CDR3, as DNA: TGCAGCGTTGAAGTCGGGGGGGATACTGAAGCTTTCTTT. Translated: CSVEVGGDTEAFF.

In this sample, this clone turned up a few times. The V and J genes are TRBV28 and TRBJ2-7, with TRBD2 matching over 7 bases. Germline V CDR1 and CDR2: MDHEN, SYDVKM. The CDR3 sequence is 14 residues long. Trimming removed 6 bases from V and 0 bases from J; junction bases left unmatched: 5. The CDR3 DNA is TGTGCCAGCAGGAGCCGCGGGAGCTCCTACGAGCAGTACTTC. It encodes CASRSRGSSYEQYF. The variable domain in full, completed from reference TRBV28 and TRBJ2-7, reads DVKVTQSSRYLVKRTGEKVFLECVQDMDHENMFWYRQDPGLGLRLIYFSYDVKMKEKGDIPEGYSVSREKKERFSLILESASTNQTSMYLCASRSRGSSYEQYFGPGTRLTVT.

In this sample, this clone turned up a few times. V and J are TRBV29-1 and TRBJ2-3; 8 bases line up with TRBD2. J gave up 1 base and V 8 bases, and 8 bases lay outside the gene matches. Germline CDR1 SQVTM, CDR2 ANQGSEA. The CDR3 length is 14 residues. The CDR3 nucleotides read TGCAGCACCGGCTTGACTAGCGGCACAGATACGCAGTATTTT. It codes for CSTGLTSGTDTQYF.

This chain joins TRBV30 and TRBJ2-2; D uncertain. CDR1 and CDR2 from the germline V gene are GTSNPN and SVGIG (reference sequence). This CDR3 contains 11 residues. With 3 bases removed from V and 1 base from J, the gap between germline ends came to 0 bases. The chain's CDR3 is CAWRNTGELFF. Here the CDR3 DNA reads TGTGCCTGGAGGAACACCGGGGAGCTGTTTTTT.

This clone appeared a single time. The rearrangement links TRBV25-1 to TRBJ1-1; D is perhaps TRBD1 (5 bases). V was trimmed by 7 bases and J by 3 bases, leaving 18 bases between them. The germline CDR1 and CDR2 sequences are MGHDK and SYGVNS. This CDR3 comprises 15 residues. The CDR3 DNA is TGTGCCAGCAATGCTACCGACAGTAGATACACTGAAGCTTTCTTT. Residues: CASNATDSRYTEAFF.

The V and J genes are TRBV14 and TRBJ1-6; D is uncertain. The length of the CDR3 is 14 residues. V dropped 4 bases and J dropped 6 bases, with 10 bases sitting between them. Germline loops: CDR1 SGHDN, CDR2 FVKESK. The CDR3 spells CASSRGPTNSPLHF. Written as DNA, the CDR3 is TGTGCCAGCAGCCGCGGACCGACTAATTCACCCCTCCACTTT.

This clone occurred a few times. The CDR3 DNA reads as TGTGCCAGCAGTGAGACCGGGTCTTATAATGAAAAACTGTTTTTT. This gives the protein CASSETGSYNEKLFF. V is TRBV25-1 and J is TRBJ1-4; D is ambiguous. The length of the CDR3 is 15 residues. V shed 3 bases and J shed 4 bases, with 12 bases lying between them. Germline V CDR1 and CDR2: MGHDK, SYGVNS.

The gene calls are TRBV27 and TRBJ2-7; the D is unclear. Germline lookup yields CDR1 MNHEY and CDR2 SMNVEV (reference sequence). There are 15 residues in the CDR3. Trimming removed 2 bases at V and 0 bases at J, with 11 bases between. The CDR3 reads CASSLDVGFSYEQYF. In DNA form, the CDR3 reads TGTGCCAGCAGTTTAGATGTCGGCTTCTCCTACGAGCAGTACTTC.

This chain connects TRBV5-6 to TRBJ2-1, with 7 bases aligning to TRBD2. Per the germline V gene, CDR1 is SGHDT and CDR2 is YYEEEE. The CDR3 is 16 residues long. The J segment lost 4 bases and the V segment lost 4 bases, leaving 11 bases of the junction unmatched. The CDR3: CASSEQAGVAYNEQFF. CDR3 bases: TGTGCCAGCAGCGAACAGGCGGGGGTTGCATACAATGAGCAGTTCTTC.

This clone was counted between two and nine times. The V call is TRBV5-1, the J call TRBJ2-5, with D unclear. The CDR3 contains 12 residues. Trimming took off 0 bases at V and 5 bases at J, with 5 bases between the two ends. Per germline, CDR1 SGHRS and CDR2 YFSETQ. The CDR3 nucleotides read TGCGCCAGCAGCTTGGAACCGGAGACCCAGTACTTC. Protein sequence: CASSLEPETQYF.

This clone was observed once. The rearrangement uses TRBV29-1 and TRBJ2-7; either TRBD1 or TRBD2 may fit D (5 bases each). Trimming shortened V by 7 bases and J by 0 bases, and 13 bases separated the two germline ends. Germline CDR1 reads SQVTM; CDR2 reads ANQGSEA. The CDR3 loop spans 13 amino acids. For the CDR3, the DNA is TGCAGCGCCAAACCGGGGACCTCCTACGAGCAGTACTTC. Translation gives CSAKPGTSYEQYF.

The V gene is TRBV30, the J gene TRBJ1-2; D is unresolved. This CDR3 spans 12 amino acids. Trimming left V 2 bases short and J 3 bases short, with 7 bases between. Germline V lookup: CDR1 GTSNPN, CDR2 SVGIG (reference sequence). In DNA form, the CDR3 reads TGTGCCTGGAGTCGGGCGGACTATGGCTACACCTTC. Encoded protein: CAWSRADYGYTF.

This clone showed up just a few times. The chain uses TRBV6-1 and TRBJ2-7; tentatively, D is TRBD1 (6 bases). V was cut by 7 bases and J by 4 bases, with 17 bases left in between. The V gene's germline CDR1 is MNHNS and CDR2 SASEGT. This CDR3 contains 14 residues. The DNA of the CDR3 is TGTGCCAGCATGGGATCACACAGGGTTTACGAGCAGTACTTC. This codes for CASMGSHRVYEQYF.